This TCR beta chain was sequenced in a study of blood T cell repertoires in COVID-19. Study summary: Both acute and convalescent COVID-19 samples were obtained from the United States, Italy and Spain.

Clones were sequenced by immunoSEQ multiplex PCR, and TCRdb holds only the in-frame ones, with some missing. Of about 80,000 clones in the sample, around 79% were seen once. The CDR3 has 18 amino acids. With 5 bases clipped from V and 6 bases from J, the junction kept 16 bases outside the gene matches. CDR1 is LGHNT and CDR2 is FRNRAP in the germline V gene. The sequence came from a human donor in a cohort sampled during active COVID-19. This chain uses TRBV12-5 with TRBJ1-6, with 7 bases identical to TRBD1. Sample: peripheral blood. DNA of the CDR3: TGTGCTAGTGGTGACCCCAACAGGGGATCCTTTCCTAATTCACCCCTCCACTTT. Amino acid sequence: CASGDPNRGSFPNSPLHF.